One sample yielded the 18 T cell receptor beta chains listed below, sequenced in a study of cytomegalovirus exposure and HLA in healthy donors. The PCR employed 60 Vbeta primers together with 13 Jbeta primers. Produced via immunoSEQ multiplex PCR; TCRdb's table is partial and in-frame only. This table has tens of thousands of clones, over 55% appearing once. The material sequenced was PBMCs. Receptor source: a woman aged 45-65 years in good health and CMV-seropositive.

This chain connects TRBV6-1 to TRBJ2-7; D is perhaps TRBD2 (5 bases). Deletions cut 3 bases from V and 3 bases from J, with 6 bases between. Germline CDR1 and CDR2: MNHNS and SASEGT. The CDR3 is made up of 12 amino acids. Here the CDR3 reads CASSERDYEQYF. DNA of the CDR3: TGTGCCAGCAGTGAGAGGGACTACGAGCAGTACTTC.

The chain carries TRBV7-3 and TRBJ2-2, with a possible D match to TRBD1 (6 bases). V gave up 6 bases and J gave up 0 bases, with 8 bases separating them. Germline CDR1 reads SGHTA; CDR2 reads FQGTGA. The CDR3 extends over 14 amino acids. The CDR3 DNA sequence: TGTGCCAGCAGACAGGGTTCGAACACCGGGGAGCTGTTTTTT. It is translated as CASRQGSNTGELFF. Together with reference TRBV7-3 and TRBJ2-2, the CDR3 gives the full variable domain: GAGVSQTPSNKVTEKGKYVELRCDPISGHTALYWYRQSLGQGPEFLIYFQGTGAADDSGLPNDRFFAVRPEGSVSTLKIQRTERGDSAVYLCASRQGSNTGELFFGEGSRLTVL.

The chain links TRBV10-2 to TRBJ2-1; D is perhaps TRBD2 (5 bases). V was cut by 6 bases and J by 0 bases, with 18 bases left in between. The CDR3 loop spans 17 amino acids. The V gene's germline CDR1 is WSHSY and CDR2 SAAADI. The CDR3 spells CASSPREALSSYNEQFF. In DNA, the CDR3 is TGCGCCAGCAGCCCGAGGGAAGCGCTGAGCTCCTACAATGAGCAGTTCTTC.

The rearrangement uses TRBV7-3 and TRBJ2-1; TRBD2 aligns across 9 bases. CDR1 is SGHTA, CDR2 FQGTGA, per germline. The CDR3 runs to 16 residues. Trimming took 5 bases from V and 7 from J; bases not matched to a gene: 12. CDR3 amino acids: CASSPSGGTRTNEQFF. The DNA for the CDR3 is TGTGCCAGCAGCCCCAGCGGGGGGACTAGGACGAATGAGCAGTTCTTC.

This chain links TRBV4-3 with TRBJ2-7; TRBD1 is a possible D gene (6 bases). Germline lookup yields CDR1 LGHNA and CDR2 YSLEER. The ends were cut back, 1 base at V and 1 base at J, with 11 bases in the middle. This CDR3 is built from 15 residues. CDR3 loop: CASSQVIQGSYEQYF. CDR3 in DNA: TGCGCCAGCAGCCAAGTAATCCAGGGGTCCTACGAGCAGTACTTC.

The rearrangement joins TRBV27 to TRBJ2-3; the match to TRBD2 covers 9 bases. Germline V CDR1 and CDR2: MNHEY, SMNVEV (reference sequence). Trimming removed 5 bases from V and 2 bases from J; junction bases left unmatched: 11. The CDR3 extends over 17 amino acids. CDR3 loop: CASSPKAGGPYTDTQYF. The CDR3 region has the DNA TGTGCCAGCAGTCCCAAAGCGGGGGGCCCTTACACAGATACGCAGTATTTT.

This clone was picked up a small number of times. In DNA, the CDR3 is TGTGCCACCAAGTCGGGACAGGGTAGCGCTGAAGCTTTCTTT. Translated: CATKSGQGSAEAFF. V gene TRBV19 combines with J gene TRBJ1-1; 9 bases line up with TRBD1. The ends lost 10 bases at V and 6 bases at J; junction bases unmatched: 12. This CDR3 region has 14 residues. Per germline, CDR1 LNHDA and CDR2 SQIVND (reference sequence).

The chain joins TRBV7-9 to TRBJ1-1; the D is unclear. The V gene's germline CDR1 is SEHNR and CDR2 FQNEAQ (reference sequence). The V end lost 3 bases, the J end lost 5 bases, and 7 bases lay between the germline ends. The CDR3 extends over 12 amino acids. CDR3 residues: CASSFAGTEAFF. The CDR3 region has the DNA TGTGCCAGCAGCTTTGCGGGAACTGAAGCTTTCTTT.

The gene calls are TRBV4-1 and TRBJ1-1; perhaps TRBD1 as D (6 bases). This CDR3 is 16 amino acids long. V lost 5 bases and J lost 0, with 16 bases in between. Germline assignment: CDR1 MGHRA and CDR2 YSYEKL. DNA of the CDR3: TGCGCCAGCAGCAAGTCCTCGGACAGCATGAACACTGAAGCTTTCTTT. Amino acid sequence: CASSKSSDSMNTEAFF.

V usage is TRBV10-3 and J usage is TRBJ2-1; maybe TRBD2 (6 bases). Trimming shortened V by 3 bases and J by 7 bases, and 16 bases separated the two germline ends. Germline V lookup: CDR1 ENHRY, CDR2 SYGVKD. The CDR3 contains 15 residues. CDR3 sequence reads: CAISEEEGEGNEQFF. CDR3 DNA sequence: TGTGCCATCAGTGAAGAGGAGGGAGAGGGGAATGAGCAGTTCTTC.

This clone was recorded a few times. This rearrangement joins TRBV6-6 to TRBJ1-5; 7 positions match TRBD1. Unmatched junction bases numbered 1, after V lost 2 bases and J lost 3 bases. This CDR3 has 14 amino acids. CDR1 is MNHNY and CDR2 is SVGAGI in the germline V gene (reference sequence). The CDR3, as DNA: TGTGCCAGCAGTTACGGGACAGTCAATCAGCCCCAGCATTTT. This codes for CASSYGTVNQPQHF.

For the CDR3, the DNA is TGCGCCAGCAGCTTTGGCGGGGGGGCATCTAGTGAGCAGTTCTTC. This codes for CASSFGGGASSEQFF. The gene calls are TRBV5-1 and TRBJ2-1, with TRBD2 identical over 9 bases. The germline V gene has CDR1 SGHRS and CDR2 YFSETQ. The CDR3 consists of 15 residues. The trim removed 2 bases at V and 9 bases at J, leaving 9 bases unmatched.

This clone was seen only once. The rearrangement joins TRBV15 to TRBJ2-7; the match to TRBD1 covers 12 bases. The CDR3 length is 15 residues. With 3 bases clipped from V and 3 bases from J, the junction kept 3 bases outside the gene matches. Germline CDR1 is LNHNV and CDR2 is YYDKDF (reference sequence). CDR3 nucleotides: TGTGCCACCAGCAGGGGGACAGGGGGCATCTACGAGCAGTACTTC. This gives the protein CATSRGTGGIYEQYF.

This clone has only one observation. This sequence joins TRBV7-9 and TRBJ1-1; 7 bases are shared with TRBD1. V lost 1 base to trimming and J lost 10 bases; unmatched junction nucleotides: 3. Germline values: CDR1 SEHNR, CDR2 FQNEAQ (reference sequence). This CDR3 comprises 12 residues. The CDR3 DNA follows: TGTGCCAGCAGCTTAGACAACAGGGGAGCTTTCTTT. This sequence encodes CASSLDNRGAFF.

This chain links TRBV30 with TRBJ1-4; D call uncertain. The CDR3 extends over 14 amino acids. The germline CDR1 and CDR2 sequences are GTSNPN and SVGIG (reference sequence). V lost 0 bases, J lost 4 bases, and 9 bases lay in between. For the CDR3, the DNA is TGTGCCTGGAGTGTCGGCAGCGTTAATGAAAAACTGTTTTTT. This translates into CAWSVGSVNEKLFF.

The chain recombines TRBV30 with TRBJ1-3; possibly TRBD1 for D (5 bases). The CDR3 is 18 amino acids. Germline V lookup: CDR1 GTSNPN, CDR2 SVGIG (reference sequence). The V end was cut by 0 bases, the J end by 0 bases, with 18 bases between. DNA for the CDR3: TGTGCCTGGAGTGTAGAATTGGGGCGGCTCAACTCTGGAAACACCATATATTTT. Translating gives CAWSVELGRLNSGNTIYF.

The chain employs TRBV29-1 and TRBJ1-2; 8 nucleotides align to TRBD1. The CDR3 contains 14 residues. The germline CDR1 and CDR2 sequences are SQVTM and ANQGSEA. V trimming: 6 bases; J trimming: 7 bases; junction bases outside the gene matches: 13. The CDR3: CSVPASDRVSGYTF. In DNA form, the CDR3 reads TGCAGCGTCCCAGCCTCGGACAGGGTATCTGGCTACACCTTC.

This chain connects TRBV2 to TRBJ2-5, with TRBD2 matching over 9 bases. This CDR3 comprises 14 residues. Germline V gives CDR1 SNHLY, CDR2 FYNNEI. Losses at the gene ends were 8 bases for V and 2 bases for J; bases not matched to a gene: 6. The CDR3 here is CASAVAGVQETQYF. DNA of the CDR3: TGTGCCAGCGCGGTAGCGGGGGTTCAAGAGACCCAGTACTTC.